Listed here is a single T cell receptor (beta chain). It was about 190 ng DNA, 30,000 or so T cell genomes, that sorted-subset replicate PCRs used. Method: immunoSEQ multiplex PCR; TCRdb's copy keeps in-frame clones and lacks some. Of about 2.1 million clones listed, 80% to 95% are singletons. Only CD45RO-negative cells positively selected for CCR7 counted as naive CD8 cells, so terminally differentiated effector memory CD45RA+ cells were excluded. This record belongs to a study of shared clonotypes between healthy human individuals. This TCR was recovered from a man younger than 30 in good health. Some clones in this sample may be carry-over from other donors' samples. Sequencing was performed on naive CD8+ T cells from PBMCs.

This CDR3 is CASSQVAGYGYTF. CDR3 nucleotides: TGCGCCAGCAGCCAAGTCGCAGGCTATGGCTACACCTTC. This chain links TRBV4-1 with TRBJ1-2; D remains unclear. This CDR3 contains 13 residues. In germline, CDR1 is MGHRA, CDR2 YSYEKL. V lost 1 base and J 4 bases, leaving 7 bases between the germline ends.